A single sample gave rise to the 8 T cell receptor beta chains below, sequenced in a study of cytomegalovirus exposure and HLA in healthy donors. PCR primers comprised 60 Vbeta and 13 Jbeta primers. Only in-frame clones appear in the TCRdb table, and some are missing; sequencing was by immunoSEQ multiplex PCR. The sample has a few hundred thousand clones; 80% are singletons. Sequencing input: PBMCs. The receptors come from a girl aged 2-15 years in good health and CMV-seronegative.

The chain uses TRBV6-4 and TRBJ2-2; no clear D gene. This CDR3 region has 14 residues. Germline lookup yields CDR1 MRHNA and CDR2 SNTAGT. V was trimmed by 7 bases and J by 1 base, leaving 10 bases between them. CDR3 nucleotides: TGTGCCAGCACCCAACCAGTGAACACCGGGGAGCTGTTTTTT. Protein product: CASTQPVNTGELFF.

V is TRBV9 and J is TRBJ2-5, with D possibly being TRBD1 (6 bases). V was pared by 4 bases and J by 4 bases, with 20 bases between. The CDR3 has 16 amino acids. CDR1 is SGDLS and CDR2 is YYNGEE in the germline V gene. CDR3 protein: CASSPRGSSWAETQYF. CDR3 nucleotides: TGTGCCAGCAGCCCGAGGGGGAGTAGTTGGGCAGAGACCCAGTACTTC.

The V gene is TRBV11-2, the J gene TRBJ2-7; D is perhaps TRBD2 (5 bases). The CDR3 has 13 residues. From germline, CDR1 is SGHAT and CDR2 FQNNGV. Trimming took off 5 bases at V and 4 bases at J, with 12 bases between the two ends. In DNA form, the CDR3 reads TGTGCCAGCAGCCAGGATAGCGCTTACGAGCAGTACTTC. The encoded protein is CASSQDSAYEQYF.

The chain couples TRBV28 to TRBJ1-5, with D unclear. Germline V gene sequence: CDR1 MDHEN, CDR2 SYDVKM. The germline V and J ends were trimmed by 6 bases and 3 bases, with 9 bases remaining between them. The CDR3 is 13 amino acids. CDR3 protein: CASSSDINQPQHF. The CDR3 DNA sequence: TGTGCCAGCAGCTCAGACATCAATCAGCCCCAGCATTTT.

This clone was observed once. The rearrangement joins TRBV6-6 to TRBJ2-7; 11 bases line up with TRBD2. Germline V gene lookup returns CDR1 MNHNY and CDR2 SVGAGI (reference sequence). V lost 2 bases and J lost 0; bases outside the gene matches: 3. The length of the CDR3 is 16 residues. The CDR3 DNA sequence: TGTGCCAGCAGTTACGGTGGGACTAGCGGCTCCTACGAGCAGTACTTC. Translation gives CASSYGGTSGSYEQYF.

The chain joins TRBV29-1 to TRBJ1-1; weak D call: TRBD1 (5 bases). The CDR3 has 14 residues. Deletions cut 7 bases from V and 5 bases from J, with 20 bases between. Germline-derived CDR1 and CDR2 are SQVTM and ANQGSEA. The CDR3 spells CSADPGLVHTEAFF. The DNA of the CDR3 is TGCAGCGCCGACCCAGGGTTAGTTCATACTGAAGCTTTCTTT.

This clone was recorded once. The chain joins TRBV15 to TRBJ2-2; D is ambiguous. Trimming stripped 1 base from V and 4 bases from J, with 13 bases between. Germline CDR1 reads LNHNV; CDR2 reads YYDKDF (reference sequence). This CDR3 region has 16 residues. The CDR3 DNA reads as TGTGCCACCAGCAGAGTCAGAGCCTCGGGCACCGGGGAGCTGTTTTTT. This gives the protein CATSRVRASGTGELFF.

The chain recombines TRBV14 with TRBJ2-7, with 11 bases that match TRBD2. J lost 3 bases, V lost 2 bases, and 6 bases had no gene match. Per germline, CDR1 SGHDN and CDR2 FVKESK. The CDR3 runs 16 residues. In nucleotides, the CDR3 is TGTGCCAGCAGCCAACGTAGCGGGGGGGCCGTCTACGAGCAGTACTTC. Protein sequence: CASSQRSGGAVYEQYF.